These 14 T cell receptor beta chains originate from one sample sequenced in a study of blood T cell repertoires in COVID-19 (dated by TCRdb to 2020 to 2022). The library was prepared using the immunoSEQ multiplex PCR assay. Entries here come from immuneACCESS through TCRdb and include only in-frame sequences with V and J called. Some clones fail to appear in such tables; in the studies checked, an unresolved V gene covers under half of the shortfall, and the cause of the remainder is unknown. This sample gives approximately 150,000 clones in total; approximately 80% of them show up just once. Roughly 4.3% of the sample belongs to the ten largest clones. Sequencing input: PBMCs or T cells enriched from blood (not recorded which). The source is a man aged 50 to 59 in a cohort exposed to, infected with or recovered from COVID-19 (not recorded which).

The CDR3 DNA follows: TGTGCCAGCAGCTTATGGACGGCGGGTGTCGATGAGCAGTTCTTC. Protein product: CASSLWTAGVDEQFF. This chain uses TRBV11-2 with TRBJ2-1; D perhaps matches TRBD2 (5 bases). The CDR3 runs 15 residues. Trimming pared 2 bases from V and 8 bases from J, leaving 16 bases between. Germline V gene data show CDR1 as SGHAT and CDR2 as FQNNGV.

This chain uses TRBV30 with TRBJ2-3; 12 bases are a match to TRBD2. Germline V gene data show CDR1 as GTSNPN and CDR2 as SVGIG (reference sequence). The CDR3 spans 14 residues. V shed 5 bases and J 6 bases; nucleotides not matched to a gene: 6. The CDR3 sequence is CAWALAGGADTQYF. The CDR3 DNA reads TGTGCCTGGGCTCTAGCGGGAGGGGCGGATACGCAGTATTTT.

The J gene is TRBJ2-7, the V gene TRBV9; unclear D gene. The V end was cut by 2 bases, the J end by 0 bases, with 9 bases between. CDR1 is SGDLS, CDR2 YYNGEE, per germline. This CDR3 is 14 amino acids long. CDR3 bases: TGTGCCAGCAGCGTTTCGTCCGGCTCCTACGAGCAGTACTTC. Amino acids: CASSVSSGSYEQYF.

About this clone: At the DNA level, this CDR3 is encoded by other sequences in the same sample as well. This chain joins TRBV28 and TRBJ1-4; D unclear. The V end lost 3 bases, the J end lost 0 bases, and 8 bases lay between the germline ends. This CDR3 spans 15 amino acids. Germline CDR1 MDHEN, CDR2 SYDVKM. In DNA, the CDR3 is TGTGCCAGCAGTTTGGCGGCGGCAACTAATGAAAAACTGTTTTTT. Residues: CASSLAAATNEKLFF.

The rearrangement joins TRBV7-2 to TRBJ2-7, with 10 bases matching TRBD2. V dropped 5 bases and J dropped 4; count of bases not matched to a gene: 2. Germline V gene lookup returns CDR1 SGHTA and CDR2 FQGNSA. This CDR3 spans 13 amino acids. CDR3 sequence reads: CASSRTSGYEQYF. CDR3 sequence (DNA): TGTGCCAGCAGCCGGACTAGCGGTTACGAGCAGTACTTC.

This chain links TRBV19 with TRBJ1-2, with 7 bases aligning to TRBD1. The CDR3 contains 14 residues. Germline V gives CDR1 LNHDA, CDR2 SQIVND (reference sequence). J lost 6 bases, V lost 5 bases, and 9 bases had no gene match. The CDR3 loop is CASSALQGQDGYTF. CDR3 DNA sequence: TGTGCCAGTAGTGCGTTACAGGGGCAAGATGGCTACACCTTC.

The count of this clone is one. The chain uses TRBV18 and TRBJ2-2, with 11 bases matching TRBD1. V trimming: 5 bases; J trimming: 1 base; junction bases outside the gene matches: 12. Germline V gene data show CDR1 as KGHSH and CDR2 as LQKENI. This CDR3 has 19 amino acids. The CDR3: CASSSLLDRGRLNTGELFF. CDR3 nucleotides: TGTGCCAGCTCATCGCTCTTGGACAGGGGGCGACTGAACACCGGGGAGCTGTTTTTT. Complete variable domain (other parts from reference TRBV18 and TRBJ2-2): NAGVMQNPRHLVRRRGQEARLRCSPMKGHSHVYWYRQLPEEGLKFMVYLQKENIIDESGMPKERFSAEFPKEGPSILRIQQVVRGDSAAYFCASSSLLDRGRLNTGELFFGEGSRLTVL.

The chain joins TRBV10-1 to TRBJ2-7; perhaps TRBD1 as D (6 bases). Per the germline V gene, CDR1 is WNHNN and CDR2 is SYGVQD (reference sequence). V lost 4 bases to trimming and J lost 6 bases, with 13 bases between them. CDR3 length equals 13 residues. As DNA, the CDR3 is TGCGCCAGCAGTGCTGGACAGTTGTTCGAGCAGTACTTC. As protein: CASSAGQLFEQYF.

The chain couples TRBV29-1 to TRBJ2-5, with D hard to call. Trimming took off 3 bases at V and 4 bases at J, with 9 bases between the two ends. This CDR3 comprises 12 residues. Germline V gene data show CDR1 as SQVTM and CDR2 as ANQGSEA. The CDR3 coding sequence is TGCAGCGTTGACGGTCTAAGAGAGACCCAGTACTTC. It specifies CSVDGLRETQYF.

The CDR3 region is CASSLVGGQRTDTQYF. The CDR3 DNA is TGCGCCAGCAGCTTGGTGGGGGGGCAACGCACAGATACGCAGTATTTT. The gene calls are TRBV5-1 and TRBJ2-3; possible D gene TRBD2, 7 bases. The germline V gene encodes CDR1 SGHRS and CDR2 YFSETQ. The CDR3 has 16 residues. The V gene lost 0 bases and the J gene lost 1 base, with 12 bases spanning the gap.

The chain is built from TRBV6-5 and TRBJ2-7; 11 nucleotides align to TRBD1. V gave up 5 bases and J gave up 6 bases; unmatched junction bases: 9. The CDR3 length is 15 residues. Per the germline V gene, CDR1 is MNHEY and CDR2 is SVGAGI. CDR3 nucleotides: TGTGCCAGCAGTCGGTCCACGGGGACAGGGGGCGAGCAGTACTTC. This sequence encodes CASSRSTGTGGEQYF.

CDR3 region: CASGLVERFATQYF. CDR3 nucleotide sequence: TGTGCTAGTGGTTTGGTAGAACGGTTTGCCACGCAGTATTTT. This chain joins TRBV12-5 and TRBJ2-3; D is ambiguous. The CDR3 is 14 amino acids. Germline V gene data show CDR1 as LGHNT and CDR2 as FRNRAP. V was shortened by 0 bases and J by 9 bases, with 13 bases between the two germline ends.

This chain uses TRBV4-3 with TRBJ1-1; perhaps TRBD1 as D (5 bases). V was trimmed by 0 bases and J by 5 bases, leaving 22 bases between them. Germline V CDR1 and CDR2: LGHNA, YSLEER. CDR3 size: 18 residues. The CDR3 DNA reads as TGCGCCAGCAGCCAAGAGGCCCGTCTCGGGCAGGGAGGGACTGAAGCTTTCTTT. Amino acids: CASSQEARLGQGGTEAFF.

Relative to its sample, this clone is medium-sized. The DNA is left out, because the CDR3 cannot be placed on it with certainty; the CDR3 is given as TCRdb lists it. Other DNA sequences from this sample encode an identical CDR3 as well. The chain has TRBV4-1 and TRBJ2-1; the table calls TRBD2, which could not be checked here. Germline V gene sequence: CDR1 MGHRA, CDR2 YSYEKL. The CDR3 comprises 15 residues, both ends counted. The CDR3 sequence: CASSHSTSGLNEQFF.